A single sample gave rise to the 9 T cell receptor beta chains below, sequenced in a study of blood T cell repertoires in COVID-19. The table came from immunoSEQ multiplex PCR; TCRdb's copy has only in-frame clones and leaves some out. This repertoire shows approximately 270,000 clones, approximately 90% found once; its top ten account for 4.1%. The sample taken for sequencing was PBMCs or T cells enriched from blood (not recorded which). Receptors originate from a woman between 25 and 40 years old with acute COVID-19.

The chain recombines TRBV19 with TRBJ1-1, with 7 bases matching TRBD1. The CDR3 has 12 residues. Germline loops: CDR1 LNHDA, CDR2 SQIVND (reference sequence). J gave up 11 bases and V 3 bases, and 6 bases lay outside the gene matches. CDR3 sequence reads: CASSIQGQLAFF. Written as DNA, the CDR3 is TGTGCCAGTAGTATCCAGGGACAGTTGGCTTTCTTT.

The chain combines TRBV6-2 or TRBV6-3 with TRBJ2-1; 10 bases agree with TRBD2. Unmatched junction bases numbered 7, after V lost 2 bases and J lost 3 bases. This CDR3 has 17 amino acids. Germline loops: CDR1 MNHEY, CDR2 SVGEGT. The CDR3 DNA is TGTGCCAGCAGTTACCCCTCGGGACTAGCGAACTACAATGAGCAGTTCTTC. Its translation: CASSYPSGLANYNEQFF.

Here the CDR3 reads CASSLEAGIVTDTQYF. The CDR3 nucleotides read TGTGCCAGCAGCTTAGAGGCGGGCATAGTCACAGATACGCAGTATTTT. This chain joins TRBV7-3 and TRBJ2-3, with a tentative D call TRBD2 (5 bases). CDR1 is SGHTA, CDR2 FQGTGA, per germline. The V end was cut by 2 bases, the J end by 2 bases, with 14 bases between. CDR3 size: 16 residues.

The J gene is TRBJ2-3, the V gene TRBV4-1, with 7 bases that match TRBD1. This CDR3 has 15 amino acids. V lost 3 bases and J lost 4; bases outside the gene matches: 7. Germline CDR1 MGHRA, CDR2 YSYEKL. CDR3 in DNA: TGCGCCAGCAGCCAGAGCAGGGGGTCCCCAGATACGCAGTATTTT. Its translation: CASSQSRGSPDTQYF.

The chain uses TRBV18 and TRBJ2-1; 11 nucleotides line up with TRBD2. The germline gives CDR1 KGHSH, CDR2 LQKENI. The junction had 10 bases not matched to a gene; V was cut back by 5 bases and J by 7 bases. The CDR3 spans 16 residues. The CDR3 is CASSGRLAGGSNEQFF. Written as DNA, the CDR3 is TGTGCCAGCTCAGGACGTCTAGCGGGAGGTAGTAATGAGCAGTTCTTC.

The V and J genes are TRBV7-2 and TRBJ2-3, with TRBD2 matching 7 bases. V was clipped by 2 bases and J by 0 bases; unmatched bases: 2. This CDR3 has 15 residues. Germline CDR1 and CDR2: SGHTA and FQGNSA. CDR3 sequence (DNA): TGTGCCAGCAGCTTATGGCGGGGGAGCACAGATACGCAGTATTTT. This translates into CASSLWRGSTDTQYF.

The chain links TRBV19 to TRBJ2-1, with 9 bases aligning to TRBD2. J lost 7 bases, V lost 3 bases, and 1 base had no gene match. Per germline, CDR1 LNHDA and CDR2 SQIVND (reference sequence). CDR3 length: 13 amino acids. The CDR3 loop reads CASSISGRNEQFF. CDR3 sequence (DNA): TGTGCCAGTAGTATTAGCGGGAGAAATGAGCAGTTCTTC.

The CDR3 bases are TGCGCCAGCAGCCAACCGGGACAGGCAACCTACGAGCAGTACTTC. Amino acids: CASSQPGQATYEQYF. The rearrangement uses TRBV4-1 and TRBJ2-7, with 8 bases aligning to TRBD1. Germline V lookup: CDR1 MGHRA, CDR2 YSYEKL. This CDR3 is 15 amino acids long. V shed 2 bases and J 2 bases; nucleotides not matched to a gene: 5.

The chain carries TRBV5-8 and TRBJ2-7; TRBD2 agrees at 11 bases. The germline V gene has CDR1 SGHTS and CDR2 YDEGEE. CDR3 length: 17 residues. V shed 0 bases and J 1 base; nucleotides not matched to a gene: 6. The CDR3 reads CASSLDPLAGGSYEQYF. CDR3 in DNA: TGTGCCAGCAGCTTGGACCCTCTAGCGGGAGGATCCTACGAGCAGTACTTC.